Listed here are 22 T cell receptor beta chains from one sample, sequenced in a study of T cell repertoires in cytomegalovirus infection. TCRdb reprocessed the reads via MiXCR and lists one record per CDR3 protein. The data contain some 62,000 distinct CDR3 sequences, 20% of them singletons. Their antigen targets remain unknown. Sequencing was performed on CD8+ T cells from cultured PBMCs, taken from culture after CMV antigen stimulation. All receptors come from a human donor in good health (CMV status not recorded). Some clones in this sample may be carry-over from other donors' samples.

The gene calls are TRBV27 and TRBJ1-5; TRBD1 might be the D (6 bases). There are 15 residues in the CDR3. The V gene's germline CDR1 is MNHEY and CDR2 SMNVEV (reference sequence). The V and J ends lost 6 bases and 5 bases respectively, with 17 bases between them. CDR3 coding DNA: TGTGCCAGCAGCCTAGGGCCAGGGGTGGATCAGCCCCAGCATTTT. It is translated as CASSLGPGVDQPQHF.

This clonotype was seen a handful of times. V and J are TRBV6-8 and TRBJ1-1, with a weak D call TRBD1 (6 bases). The V gene lost 6 bases and the J gene lost 1 base, with 9 bases spanning the gap. CDR1 is MNHGY and CDR2 is SAAAGT in the germline V gene. The CDR3 has 13 amino acids. The CDR3 here is CASRAGQNTEAFF. For the CDR3, the DNA is TGTGCCAGCAGAGCGGGACAGAACACTGAAGCTTTCTTT.

This clonotype has more than one count but fewer than ten. The chain uses TRBV7-6 and TRBJ2-3, with 14 bases matching TRBD2. Trimming took 4 bases from V and 6 from J; bases not matched to a gene: 6. The CDR3 is made up of 16 amino acids. Looked up from germline, CDR1 is SGHVS and CDR2 is FNYEAQ. The CDR3 DNA sequence: TGTGCCAGCAGCTCGGGACTAGCGGGGGTTATCGATACGCAGTATTTT. This sequence encodes CASSSGLAGVIDTQYF. The full variable domain, rest sourced from reference TRBV7-6 and TRBJ2-3, is GAGVSQSPRYKVTKRGQDVALRCDPISGHVSLYWYRQALGQGPEFLTYFNYEAQQDKSGLPNDRFSAERPEGSISTLTIQRTEQRDSAMYRCASSSGLAGVIDTQYFGPGTRLTVL.

This clonotype has just a few counts. The rearrangement uses TRBV19 and TRBJ2-3; D is ambiguous. In germline, CDR1 is LNHDA, CDR2 SQIVND (reference sequence). This CDR3 contains 13 residues. Trimming stripped 6 bases from V and 2 bases from J, with 9 bases between. The CDR3: CASRNYPTDTQYF. The DNA of the CDR3 is TGTGCCAGTAGAAACTACCCCACAGATACGCAGTATTTT. Combining the CDR3 with reference TRBV19 and TRBJ2-3 gives the whole variable domain DGGITQSPKYLFRKEGQNVTLSCEQNLNHDAMYWYRQDPGQGLRLIYYSQIVNDFQKGDIAEGYSVSREKKESFPLTVTSAQKNPTAFYLCASRNYPTDTQYFGPGTRLTVL.

The genes are TRBV12-3 or TRBV12-4 and TRBJ2-7, with D hard to call. The germline V and J ends were trimmed by 5 bases and 2 bases, with 13 bases remaining between them. The CDR3 has 14 residues. The chain's CDR3 is CASSPATPTYEQYF. The CDR3 coding sequence is TGTGCCAGCAGTCCCGCGACACCGACCTACGAGCAGTACTTC.

This rearrangement joins TRBV7-6 to TRBJ2-3; 8 bases are shared with TRBD2. Germline CDR1 SGHVS, CDR2 FNYEAQ. The CDR3 is 14 amino acids. With 5 bases clipped from V and 4 bases from J, the junction kept 5 bases outside the gene matches. The CDR3 nucleotides read TGTGCCAGCAGCCCATTCGGGGGGGCAGATACGCAGTATTTT. Translating it yields CASSPFGGADTQYF.

The J gene is TRBJ2-5, the V gene TRBV12-3 or TRBV12-4; a possible D gene is TRBD2 (5 bases). Trimming shortened V by 2 bases and J by 5 bases, and 9 bases separated the two germline ends. CDR3 length: 13 amino acids. The CDR3 nucleotides are TGTGCCAGCAGTTTACCCGGGGTCGAGACCCAGTACTTC. It yields the protein CASSLPGVETQYF.

V usage is TRBV6-4 and J usage is TRBJ2-3; 14 bases map to TRBD2. Germline trimming cut 3 bases from V and 8 bases from J; bases unmatched to any gene: 4. The CDR3 has 15 amino acids. Per germline, CDR1 MRHNA and CDR2 SNTAGT. CDR3 nucleotide sequence: TGTGCCAGCAGTGAGACTAGCGGGGGGGCCAGTACGCAGTATTTT. It is translated as CASSETSGGASTQYF.

This clonotype was counted only a few times. In DNA, the CDR3 is TGTGCCATTCTGGACAGCCTTGCAACTAATGAAAAACTGTTTTTT. Its protein is CAILDSLATNEKLFF. The rearrangement joins TRBV12-3 or TRBV12-4 to TRBJ1-4, with a possible D match to TRBD1 (6 bases). V gave up 10 bases and J gave up 0 bases, with 15 bases separating them. The CDR3 extends over 15 amino acids.

The chain joins TRBV10-3 to TRBJ2-5; 7 bases agree with TRBD1. The CDR3 contains 13 residues. Unmatched junction bases numbered 2, after V lost 5 bases and J lost 2 bases. CDR1 and CDR2 (germline): ENHRY, SYGVKD. This chain's CDR3 is CAISRDRQETQYF. DNA for the CDR3: TGTGCCATCAGTAGGGACAGACAAGAGACCCAGTACTTC.

In its sample, this clonotype was seen many times. The chain employs TRBV27 and TRBJ2-1; D might be TRBD1 or TRBD2, each matching 6 bases. The germline CDR1 and CDR2 sequences are MNHEY and SMNVEV (reference sequence). V was shortened by 5 bases and J by 10 bases, with 15 bases between the two germline ends. CDR3 length equals 13 residues. The CDR3 region has the DNA TGTGCCAGCAGTCTGTCTAAGGGGGGAGAGCAGTTCTTC. It encodes CASSLSKGGEQFF.

This chain joins TRBV7-2 and TRBJ1-2, with TRBD1 as a possible D gene (6 bases). The V end lost 5 bases, the J end lost 7 bases, and 26 bases lay between the germline ends. Per germline, CDR1 SGHTA and CDR2 FQGNSA. There are 17 residues in the CDR3. CDR3 loop: CASSPGGAPTIIGGYTF. DNA of the CDR3: TGTGCCAGCAGCCCGGGGGGGGCCCCCACAATTATTGGTGGCTACACCTTC.

V and J are TRBV24-1 and TRBJ2-2; 7 bases match TRBD1. The V gene end was trimmed by 6 bases and the J gene end by 0 bases; junction bases not matched to a gene: 6. The length of the CDR3 is 16 residues. CDR1 is KGHDR, CDR2 SFDVKD, per germline. Here the CDR3 DNA reads TGTGCCACCAGTTCAAACAGGGGTTCGAACACCGGGGAGCTGTTTTTT. It encodes CATSSNRGSNTGELFF.

This clonotype has just a few counts. The chain employs TRBV28 and TRBJ2-7; 10 nucleotides line up with TRBD2. Germline V gives CDR1 MDHEN, CDR2 SYDVKM. The CDR3 contains 14 residues. Unmatched junction bases numbered 1, after V lost 3 bases and J lost 2 bases. In nucleotides, the CDR3 is TGTGCCAGCAGTTTGCTAGCGGGGGCCTACGAGCAGTACTTC. Protein product: CASSLLAGAYEQYF.

V usage is TRBV7-8 and J usage is TRBJ2-3, with TRBD1 matching 7 bases. In germline, CDR1 is SGHVS, CDR2 FQNEAQ. The junction had 14 bases not matched to a gene; V was cut back by 5 bases and J by 0 bases. The CDR3 loop spans 18 amino acids. CDR3 sequence: CASSLHPPGTDSTDTQYF. CDR3 DNA sequence: TGTGCCAGCAGCCTCCACCCGCCCGGGACAGATAGCACAGATACGCAGTATTTT.

In this sample, this clonotype turned up a few times. The chain combines TRBV7-2 with TRBJ2-5; D not resolved. The V gene lost 5 bases and the J gene lost 5 bases, with 9 bases spanning the gap. The CDR3 runs 12 residues. Looked up from germline, CDR1 is SGHTA and CDR2 is FQGNSA. CDR3 residues: CASSPLRETQYF. Written as DNA, the CDR3 is TGTGCCAGCAGCCCCCTGCGGGAGACCCAGTACTTC.

This clonotype appeared a few times. As DNA, the CDR3 is TGTGCCAGCAGCCCGGACAGGGTCAATGGCTACACCTTC. Protein sequence: CASSPDRVNGYTF. The J gene is TRBJ1-2, the V gene TRBV7-8, with 8 bases aligning to TRBD1. CDR3 length: 13 amino acids. V lost 5 bases to trimming and J lost 6 bases; unmatched junction nucleotides: 5. Germline V CDR1 and CDR2: SGHVS, FQNEAQ.

This chain uses TRBV6-2 or TRBV6-3 with TRBJ1-5, with a possible D match to TRBD1 (5 bases). With 0 bases removed from V and 2 bases from J, the gap between germline ends came to 20 bases. Germline V CDR1 and CDR2: MNHEY, SVGEGT. The CDR3 length is 19 residues. The CDR3 DNA is TGTGCCAGCAGTTACTCGCGGGTCCGATGGACGGGGGGCAATCAGCCCCAGCATTTT. It translates to CASSYSRVRWTGGNQPQHF.

A word on this clonotype: An end of the junction does not agree with germline; a read error may underlie this. The chain uses TRBV7-7 and TRBJ2-7; the match to TRBD1 covers 7 bases. This CDR3 region has 13 residues. The V gene's germline CDR1 is SSHAT and CDR2 FNYEAQ (reference sequence). DNA for the CDR3: TGTGCTAGCAGCCCTGACAGGGTCCACGAGCAGTACTTC. It is translated as CASSPDRVHEQYF.

V and J are TRBV14 and TRBJ2-5, with 7 bases that match TRBD1. The germline V gene encodes CDR1 SGHDN and CDR2 FVKESK. V lost 3 bases to trimming and J lost 0 bases; unmatched junction nucleotides: 7. The CDR3 has 16 amino acids. The CDR3 DNA sequence: TGTGCCAGCAGCCAGTACGAGGGGGCCCACCAAGAGACCCAGTACTTC. The encoded protein is CASSQYEGAHQETQYF.

The chain couples TRBV12-3 or TRBV12-4 to TRBJ1-1, with D perhaps matching TRBD1 (6 bases). With 6 bases removed from V and 0 bases from J, the gap between germline ends came to 14 bases. The CDR3 has 15 amino acids. The CDR3, as DNA: TGTGCCAGCAGGGCCATTGGGGGGCTGAACACTGAAGCTTTCTTT. Its protein product is CASRAIGGLNTEAFF.

The sample holds a few counts of this clonotype. The rearrangement uses TRBV15 and TRBJ1-3; the D is unclear. With 0 bases removed from V and 0 bases from J, the gap between germline ends came to 15 bases. Germline V gene data show CDR1 as LNHNV and CDR2 as YYDKDF (reference sequence). The CDR3 loop spans 18 amino acids. CDR3 DNA sequence: TGTGCCACCAGCAGAGACCCCACGACAACCCCCTCTGGAAACACCATATATTTT. As protein: CATSRDPTTTPSGNTIYF.